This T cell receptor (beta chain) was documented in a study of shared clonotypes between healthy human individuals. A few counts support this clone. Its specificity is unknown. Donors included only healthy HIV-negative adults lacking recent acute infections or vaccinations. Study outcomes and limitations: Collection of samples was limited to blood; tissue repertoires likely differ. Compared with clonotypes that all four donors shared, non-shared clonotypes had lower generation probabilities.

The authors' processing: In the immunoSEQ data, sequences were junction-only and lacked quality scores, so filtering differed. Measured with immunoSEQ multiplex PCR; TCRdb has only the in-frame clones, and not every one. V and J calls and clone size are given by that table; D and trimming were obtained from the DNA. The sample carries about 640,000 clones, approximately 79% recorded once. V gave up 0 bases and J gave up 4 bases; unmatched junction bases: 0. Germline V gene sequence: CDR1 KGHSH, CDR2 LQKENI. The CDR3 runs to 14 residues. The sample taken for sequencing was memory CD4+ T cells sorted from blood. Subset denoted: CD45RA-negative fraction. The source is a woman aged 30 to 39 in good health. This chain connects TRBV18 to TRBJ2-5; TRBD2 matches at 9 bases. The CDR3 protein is CASSPPAGGETQYF. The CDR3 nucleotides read TGTGCCAGCTCACCACCAGCGGGAGGAGAGACCCAGTACTTC.